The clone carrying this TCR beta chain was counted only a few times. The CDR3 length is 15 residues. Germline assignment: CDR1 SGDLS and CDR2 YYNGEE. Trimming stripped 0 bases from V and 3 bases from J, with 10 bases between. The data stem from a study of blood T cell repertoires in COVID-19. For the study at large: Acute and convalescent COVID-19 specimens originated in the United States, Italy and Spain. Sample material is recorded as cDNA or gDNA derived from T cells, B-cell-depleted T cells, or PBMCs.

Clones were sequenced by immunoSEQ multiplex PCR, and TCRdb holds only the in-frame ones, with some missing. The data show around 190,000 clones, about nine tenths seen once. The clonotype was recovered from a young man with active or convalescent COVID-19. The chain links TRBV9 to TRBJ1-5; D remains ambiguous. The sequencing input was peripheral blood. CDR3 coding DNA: TGTGCCAGCAGCGTAGGCTGGGAGACCAATCAGCCCCAGCATTTT. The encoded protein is CASSVGWETNQPQHF.